The sample holds many counts of the clone carrying this T cell receptor (beta chain). The CDR3 covers 20 residues. V was pared by 4 bases and J by 6 bases, with 20 bases of the junction left unmatched. Germline loops: CDR1 LGHNA, CDR2 YNFKEQ. TCRdb fed the reads into MiXCR, producing one record per CDR3 protein. The data contain just over 300,000 distinct CDR3 sequences, 15% to 20% of them seen just once; the ten biggest clones take up approximately 12%. The sample comes from a study of T cell repertoires in cytomegalovirus infection. As for the study in general: An indication of both CMV infection and matching HLA type came from public TCR beta signatures.

Sequencing was performed on PBMCs. The chain uses TRBV4-2 and TRBJ2-2; 10 bases map to TRBD2. This sequence originates from a human donor in good health (CMV status not recorded). Some clones in this sample may be carry-over from other donors' samples. The CDR3 bases are TGTGCCAGCAGCCCAGACTCCATTATAGCGGGGGGTCTATACGCCGGGGAGCTGTTTTTT. This gives the protein CASSPDSIIAGGLYAGELFF.